These 25 T cell receptor beta chains were sequenced from one sample in a study of T cells after posttransplantation cyclophosphamide. Produced via immunoSEQ multiplex PCR; TCRdb's table is partial and in-frame only. The data hold approximately 11,000 clones, with about nine tenths observed a single time. A marrow graft followed busulfan-fludarabine conditioning, with cyclophosphamide on days +3 and +4. This specimen was PBMCs, taken after allogeneic stem cell transplant with posttransplant cyclophosphamide. The receptors here all came from a female patient in her thirties or forties who received an allogeneic stem cell transplant from an unrelated donor, was CMV-positive, and had no GVHD. Some T cells could come from the graft donor.

A few counts support this clone. The V call is TRBV7-9, the J call TRBJ1-1; D is uncertain. V lost 5 bases and J 5 bases, leaving 6 bases between the germline ends. The CDR3 has 11 amino acids. The germline gives CDR1 SEHNR, CDR2 FQNEAQ (reference sequence). CDR3 bases: TGTGCCAGCAGCCCCCCTACTGAAGCTTTCTTT. This sequence encodes CASSPPTEAFF.

The chain couples TRBV27 to TRBJ2-7, with 8 bases aligning to TRBD1. This CDR3 contains 15 residues. The ends lost 4 bases at V and 0 bases at J; junction bases unmatched: 5. The V gene's germline CDR1 is MNHEY and CDR2 SMNVEV (reference sequence). CDR3 bases: TGTGCCAGCAGTTGGGGGGACAGGCCCTCCTACGAGCAGTACTTC. Its protein is CASSWGDRPSYEQYF.

The J gene is TRBJ2-7, the V gene TRBV28; 7 nucleotides match TRBD1. The germline CDR1 and CDR2 sequences are MDHEN and SYDVKM. The V gene end was trimmed by 7 bases and the J gene end by 2 bases; junction bases not matched to a gene: 5. The CDR3 loop spans 13 amino acids. The CDR3 DNA reads TGTGCCAGCATCCCAAGGGGGCCCTACGAGCAGTACTTC. Translating gives CASIPRGPYEQYF.

This clone occurred once. The gene calls are TRBV19 and TRBJ2-3; D remains unclear. V was pared by 4 bases and J by 0 bases, with 14 bases between. The CDR3 covers 16 residues. Germline V CDR1 and CDR2: LNHDA, SQIVND (reference sequence). For the CDR3, the DNA is TGTGCCAGTAGTAGGAGAGGTGAACCTAGCACAGATACGCAGTATTTT. Encoded protein: CASSRRGEPSTDTQYF. Filled out from reference TRBV19 and TRBJ2-3, the complete variable domain reads DGGITQSPKYLFRKEGQNVTLSCEQNLNHDAMYWYRQDPGQGLRLIYYSQIVNDFQKGDIAEGYSVSREKKESFPLTVTSAQKNPTAFYLCASSRRGEPSTDTQYFGPGTRLTVL.

About this clone itself: The same CDR3 is also encoded by other DNA sequences in this sample. The chain carries TRBV19 and TRBJ1-5; D is perhaps TRBD1 (5 bases). V dropped 0 bases and J dropped 6 bases, with 6 bases sitting between them. Germline lookup yields CDR1 LNHDA and CDR2 SQIVND (reference sequence). This CDR3 spans 13 amino acids. The CDR3 DNA is TGTGCCAGTAGTATAGAGGGGGGTCAGCCCCAGCATTTT. Its translation: CASSIEGGQPQHF. Complete variable domain (other parts from reference TRBV19 and TRBJ1-5): DGGITQSPKYLFRKEGQNVTLSCEQNLNHDAMYWYRQDPGQGLRLIYYSQIVNDFQKGDIAEGYSVSREKKESFPLTVTSAQKNPTAFYLCASSIEGGQPQHFGDGTRLSIL.

The CDR3 nucleotides are TGTGCCAGCAGCGTAGCCGTTGGGCGGGAGGGTTGGTTAAATACGCAGTATTTT. It encodes CASSVAVGREGWLNTQYF. V and J are TRBV9 and TRBJ2-3, with TRBD2 identical over 9 bases. This CDR3 comprises 18 residues. Germline V lookup: CDR1 SGDLS, CDR2 YYNGEE. V dropped 0 bases and J dropped 7; count of bases not matched to a gene: 15. Combining the CDR3 with reference TRBV9 and TRBJ2-3 gives the whole variable domain DSGVTQTPKHLITATGQRVTLRCSPRSGDLSVYWYQQSLDQGLQFLIQYYNGEERAKGNILERFSAQQFPDLHSELNLSSLELGDSALYFCASSVAVGREGWLNTQYFGPGTRLTVL.

The V gene is TRBV7-9, the J gene TRBJ2-7; D is possibly TRBD2 (7 bases). The CDR3 extends over 16 amino acids. The germline V gene has CDR1 SEHNR and CDR2 FQNEAQ (reference sequence). Trimming removed 5 bases at V and 0 bases at J, with 17 bases between. This chain's CDR3 is CASSPGGGISSYEQYF. DNA for the CDR3: TGTGCCAGCAGCCCGGGGGGCGGAATAAGCTCCTACGAGCAGTACTTC.

The rearrangement links TRBV29-1 to TRBJ1-1, with 8 nucleotides matching TRBD1. The CDR3 extends over 12 amino acids. CDR1 is SQVTM and CDR2 is ANQGSEA in the germline V gene. The ends lost 7 bases at V and 1 base at J; junction bases unmatched: 2. The CDR3 nucleotides read TGCAGCGCCGGGACAGGGAACACTGAAGCTTTCTTT. Its translation: CSAGTGNTEAFF.

The rearrangement uses TRBV27 and TRBJ1-2; no firm D call. CDR3 size: 15 residues. Between the trimmed V and J ends, which lost 0 bases and 3 bases, there was a span of 11 bases. In germline, CDR1 is MNHEY, CDR2 SMNVEV (reference sequence). The CDR3 DNA sequence: TGTGCCAGCAGTTTATCGCGGCAGTCATACTATGGCTACACCTTC. Its translation is CASSLSRQSYYGYTF.

The chain joins TRBV11-2 to TRBJ2-5, with D possibly matching TRBD1 (5 bases). The CDR3 totals 15 residues. With 1 base removed from V and 5 bases from J, the gap between germline ends came to 14 bases. Germline V CDR1 and CDR2: SGHAT, FQNNGV. CDR3 nucleotides: TGTGCCAGCAGCTTAGGGGCAGGGCAGGGCGAGACCCAGTACTTC. As protein: CASSLGAGQGETQYF. The variable domain in full, completed from reference TRBV11-2 and TRBJ2-5, reads EAGVAQSPRYKIIEKRQSVAFWCNPISGHATLYWYQQILGQGPKLLIQFQNNGVVDDSQLPKDRFSAERLKGVDSTLKIQPAKLEDSAVYLCASSLGAGQGETQYFGPGTRLLVL.

The chain combines TRBV5-1 with TRBJ2-1, with TRBD2 matching over 12 bases. The CDR3 consists of 17 residues. CDR1 and CDR2 from the germline V gene are SGHRS and YFSETQ. V shed 0 bases and J 9 bases; nucleotides not matched to a gene: 10. The CDR3 reads CASSLARLAGASSEQFF. The CDR3 DNA reads TGCGCCAGCAGCTTGGCTCGACTAGCGGGAGCGTCGAGTGAGCAGTTCTTC.

J is TRBJ2-7 and V is TRBV14; D is uncertain. Germline CDR1 is SGHDN and CDR2 is FVKESK. Trimming left V 1 base short and J 7 bases short, with 8 bases between. The length of the CDR3 is 12 residues. CDR3 loop: CASSQAGGEQYF. CDR3 DNA: TGTGCCAGCAGCCAAGCTGGCGGTGAGCAGTACTTC.

Here the CDR3 reads CASSSSGGRKDEQFF. CDR3 in DNA: TGTGCCAGCAGTTCCAGCGGGGGACGTAAGGATGAGCAGTTCTTC. The chain is built from TRBV6-6 and TRBJ2-1, with 8 bases lining up with TRBD2. This CDR3 has 15 residues. Germline-derived CDR1 and CDR2 are MNHNY and SVGAGI (reference sequence). Losses at the gene ends were 4 bases for V and 8 bases for J; bases not matched to a gene: 10.

The rearrangement joins TRBV14 to TRBJ2-7; 9 bases fit TRBD1. CDR3 size: 13 residues. The trim removed 3 bases at V and 9 bases at J, leaving 6 bases unmatched. CDR1 and CDR2 (germline): SGHDN, FVKESK. CDR3 sequence: CASSQPGQGTQYF. Here the CDR3 DNA reads TGTGCCAGCAGCCAGCCGGGACAGGGAACGCAGTACTTC.

The V call is TRBV7-9, the J call TRBJ2-2, with TRBD2 matching over 7 bases. Unmatched junction bases numbered 0, after V lost 0 bases and J lost 5 bases. This CDR3 contains 14 residues. From germline, CDR1 is SEHNR and CDR2 FQNEAQ (reference sequence). The DNA for the CDR3 is TGTGCCAGCAGCTTAGCGGGAGGGACCGGGGAGCTGTTTTTT. Residues: CASSLAGGTGELFF.

The V call is TRBV10-1, the J call TRBJ2-3, with TRBD1 identical over 9 bases. Trimming removed 0 bases from V and 1 base from J; junction bases left unmatched: 8. This CDR3 has 18 amino acids. The germline gives CDR1 WNHNN, CDR2 SYGVQD (reference sequence). The CDR3 nucleotides read TGCGCCAGCAGTGAGTCTGGCGGGACAGGGTATGGCACAGATACGCAGTATTTT. This gives the protein CASSESGGTGYGTDTQYF.

V usage is TRBV28 and J usage is TRBJ2-7; a possible D gene is TRBD1 (5 bases). Trimming cost V 5 bases and J 5 bases, with 19 bases left between them. Germline V gene data show CDR1 as MDHEN and CDR2 as SYDVKM. The CDR3 has 15 amino acids. The CDR3 loop reads CASSNWVGAQDEQYF. The CDR3 region has the DNA TGTGCCAGCAGTAATTGGGTAGGGGCGCAGGACGAGCAGTACTTC.

The V call is TRBV27, the J call TRBJ2-3; the match to TRBD2 covers 11 bases. The J segment lost 7 bases and the V segment lost 4 bases, leaving 4 bases of the junction unmatched. The length of the CDR3 is 14 residues. Looked up from germline, CDR1 is MNHEY and CDR2 is SMNVEV (reference sequence). CDR3: CASSSGLAAYTQYF. The CDR3 coding sequence is TGTGCCAGCAGTTCGGGACTAGCGGCCTATACGCAGTATTTT.

V and J are TRBV19 and TRBJ1-2; 8 bases are shared with TRBD1. Trimming cost V 5 bases and J 6 bases; bases outside gene matches: 8. Germline values: CDR1 LNHDA, CDR2 SQIVND (reference sequence). The CDR3 runs 14 residues. The CDR3 sequence is CASSFLRGRHGYTF. The CDR3 DNA is TGTGCCAGTAGTTTCCTCAGGGGGCGTCATGGCTACACCTTC.

The rearrangement uses TRBV23-1 and TRBJ2-4; no firm D call. TRBV23-1 is noted as an ORF with a role that remains uncertain. The V end was cut by 7 bases, the J end by 7 bases, with 17 bases between. This CDR3 region has 14 residues. The chain's CDR3 is CASISVSMRNIQYF. The CDR3 coding sequence is TGCGCCAGCATTTCGGTTTCCATGAGGAACATTCAGTACTTC.

This sequence joins TRBV9 and TRBJ1-1, with TRBD1 matching over 9 bases. The CDR3 has 15 residues. V lost 5 bases and J lost 4; bases outside the gene matches: 9. Germline V gives CDR1 SGDLS, CDR2 YYNGEE. CDR3 DNA sequence: TGTGCCAGCAGGGATGGACAGGGGCAGGGCACTGAAGCTTTCTTT. It yields the protein CASRDGQGQGTEAFF.

The chain combines TRBV5-6 with TRBJ1-1, with 10 bases identical to TRBD1. Germline assignment: CDR1 SGHDT and CDR2 YYEEEE. The ends lost 3 bases at V and 10 bases at J; junction bases unmatched: 6. The CDR3 runs 13 residues. The CDR3 DNA follows: TGTGCCAGCAGCTCGACAGGGGGCAACCTAGCTTTCTTT. Translating gives CASSSTGGNLAFF. The full variable domain, completed using reference TRBV5-6 and TRBJ1-1, is DAGVTQSPTHLIKTRGQQVTLRCSPKSGHDTVSWYQQALGQGPQFIFQYYEEEERQRGNFPDRFSGHQFPNYSSELNVNALLLGDSALYLCASSSTGGNLAFFGQGTRLTVV.

V and J are TRBV5-3 and TRBJ1-3, with D tentatively TRBD1 (5 bases). TRBV5-3 is an ORF for which the function is uncertain. The CDR3 totals 15 residues. V lost 7 bases, J lost 3 bases, and 17 bases lay in between. The CDR3 DNA reads as TGTGCCAGATGTTTAGAGAACAGGAATGGAAACACCATATATTTT. Protein product: CARCLENRNGNTIYF.

This clone has only one observation. The V call is TRBV5-1, the J call TRBJ2-3; 12 nucleotides line up with TRBD2. This CDR3 region has 16 residues. The V gene's germline CDR1 is SGHRS and CDR2 YFSETQ. With 4 bases clipped from V and 2 bases from J, the junction kept 5 bases outside the gene matches. The CDR3 nucleotides read TGCGCCAGCAGCCCAGGACTAGCGGGAACCACAGATACGCAGTATTTT. This encodes CASSPGLAGTTDTQYF.

V usage is TRBV28 and J usage is TRBJ1-5; no reliable D call. Trimming shortened V by 3 bases and J by 6 bases, and 12 bases separated the two germline ends. The CDR3 runs to 14 residues. Germline CDR1 MDHEN, CDR2 SYDVKM. In DNA form, the CDR3 reads TGTGCCAGCAGTTTTACAGTTGCGGGTCAGCCCCAGCATTTT. Protein product: CASSFTVAGQPQHF.